This TCR beta chain was captured in a study of T cells in localized non-small cell lung cancer. Study results and caveats: Investigators sequenced only a single tumor region, leaving heterogeneity possible. In uninvolved adjacent lung, T cell clonality reached its highest value, exceeding tumor. In adjacent lung, a median around 50 of the top 100 tumor clones were found. Longer survival (overall) was linked to higher T cell density in blood.

On this clone itself: The antigen is unknown.

CDR3 size: 14 residues. Germline V gives CDR1 SGDLS, CDR2 YYNGEE. J lost 6 bases, V lost 4 bases, and 6 bases had no gene match. Only in-frame clones appear in the TCRdb table, and some are missing; sequencing was by immunoSEQ multiplex PCR. The sample contains 35,000 to 45,000 clones, about nine tenths of which appear only once. Sequenced here: peripheral blood, sampled before any cancer treatment. The V call is TRBV9, the J call TRBJ1-2; 10 nucleotides align to TRBD1. The receptor was isolated from a female donor older than 55 with stage I squamous cell lung carcinoma. CDR3 sequence (DNA): TGTGCCAGCAGCTTCCAGGACAGGGGGGATGGCTACACCTTC. It codes for CASSFQDRGDGYTF.